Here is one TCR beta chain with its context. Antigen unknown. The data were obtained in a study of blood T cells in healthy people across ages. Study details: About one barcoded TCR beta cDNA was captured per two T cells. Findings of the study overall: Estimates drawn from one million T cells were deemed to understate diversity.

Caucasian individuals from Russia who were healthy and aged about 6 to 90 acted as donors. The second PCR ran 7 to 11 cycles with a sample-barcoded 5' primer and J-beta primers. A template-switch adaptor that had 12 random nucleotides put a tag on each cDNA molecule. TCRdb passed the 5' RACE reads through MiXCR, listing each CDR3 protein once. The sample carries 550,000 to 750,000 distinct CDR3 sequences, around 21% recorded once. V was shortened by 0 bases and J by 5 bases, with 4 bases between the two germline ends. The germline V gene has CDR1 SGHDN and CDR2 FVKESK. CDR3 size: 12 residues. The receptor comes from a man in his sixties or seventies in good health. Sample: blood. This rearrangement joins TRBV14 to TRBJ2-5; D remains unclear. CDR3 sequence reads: CASSQDFETQYF. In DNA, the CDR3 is TGTGCCAGCAGCCAAGACTTTGAGACCCAGTACTTC.